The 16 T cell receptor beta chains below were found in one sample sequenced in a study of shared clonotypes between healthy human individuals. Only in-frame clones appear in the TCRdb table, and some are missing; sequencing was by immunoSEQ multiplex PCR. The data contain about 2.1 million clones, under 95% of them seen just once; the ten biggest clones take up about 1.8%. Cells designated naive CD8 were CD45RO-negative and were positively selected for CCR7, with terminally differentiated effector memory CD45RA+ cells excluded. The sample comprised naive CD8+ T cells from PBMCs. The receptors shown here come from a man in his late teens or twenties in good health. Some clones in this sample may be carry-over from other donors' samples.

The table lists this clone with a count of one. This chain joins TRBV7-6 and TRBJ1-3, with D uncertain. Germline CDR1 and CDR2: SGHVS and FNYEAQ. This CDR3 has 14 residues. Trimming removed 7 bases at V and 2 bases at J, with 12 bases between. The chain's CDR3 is CASNLGGTGNTIYF. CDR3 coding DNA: TGTGCCAGCAACCTCGGAGGGACTGGAAACACCATATATTTT.

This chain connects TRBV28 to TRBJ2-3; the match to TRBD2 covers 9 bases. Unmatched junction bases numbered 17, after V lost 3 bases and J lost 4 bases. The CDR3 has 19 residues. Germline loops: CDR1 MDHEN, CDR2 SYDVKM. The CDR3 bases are TGTGCCAGCAGTTTTCCGCCGGCGGGTAGCGGGAGTACGGCAGATACGCAGTATTTT. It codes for CASSFPPAGSGSTADTQYF.

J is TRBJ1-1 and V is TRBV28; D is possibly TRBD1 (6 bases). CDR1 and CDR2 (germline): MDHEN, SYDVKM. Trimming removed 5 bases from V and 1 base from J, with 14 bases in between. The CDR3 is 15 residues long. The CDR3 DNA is TGTGCCAGCAGTCACGGTTACAGGGAGAACACTGAAGCTTTCTTT. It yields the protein CASSHGYRENTEAFF.

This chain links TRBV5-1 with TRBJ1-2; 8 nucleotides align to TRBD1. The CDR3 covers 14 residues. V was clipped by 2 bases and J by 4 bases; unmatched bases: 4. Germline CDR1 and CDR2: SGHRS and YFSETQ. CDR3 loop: CASSLPTGAYGYTF. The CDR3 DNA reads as TGCGCCAGCAGCTTACCGACAGGGGCCTATGGCTACACCTTC.

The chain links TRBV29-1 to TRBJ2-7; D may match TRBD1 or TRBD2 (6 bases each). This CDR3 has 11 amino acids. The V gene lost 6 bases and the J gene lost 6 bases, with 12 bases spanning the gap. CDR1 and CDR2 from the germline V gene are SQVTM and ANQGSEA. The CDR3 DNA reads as TGCAGCGTCGCACAGGGAGGCGAGCAGTACTTC. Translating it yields CSVAQGGEQYF.

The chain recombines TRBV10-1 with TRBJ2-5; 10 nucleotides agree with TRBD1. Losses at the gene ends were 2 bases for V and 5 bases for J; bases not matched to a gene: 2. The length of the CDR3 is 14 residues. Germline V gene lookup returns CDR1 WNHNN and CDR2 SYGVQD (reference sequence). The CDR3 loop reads CASSEDRGPETQYF. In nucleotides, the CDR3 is TGCGCCAGCAGTGAGGACAGGGGGCCTGAGACCCAGTACTTC.

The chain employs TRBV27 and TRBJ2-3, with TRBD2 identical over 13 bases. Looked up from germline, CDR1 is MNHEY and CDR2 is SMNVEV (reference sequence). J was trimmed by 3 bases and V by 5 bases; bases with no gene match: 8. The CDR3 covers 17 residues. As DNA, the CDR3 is TGTGCCAGCAGTCCCCTACTAGCGGGAGGGCTGACAGATACGCAGTATTTT. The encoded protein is CASSPLLAGGLTDTQYF.

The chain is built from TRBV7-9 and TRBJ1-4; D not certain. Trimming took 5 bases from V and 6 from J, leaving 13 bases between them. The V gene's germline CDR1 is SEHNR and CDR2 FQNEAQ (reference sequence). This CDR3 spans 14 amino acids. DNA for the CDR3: TGTGCCAGCAGCACCCGTGAGGGTGATGAAAAACTGTTTTTT. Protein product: CASSTREGDEKLFF.

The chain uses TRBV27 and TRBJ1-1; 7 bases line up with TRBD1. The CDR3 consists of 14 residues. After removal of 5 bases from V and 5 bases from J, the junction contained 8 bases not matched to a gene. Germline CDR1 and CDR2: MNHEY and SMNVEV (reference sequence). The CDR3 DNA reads TGTGCCAGCAGTGCAGGGGGAGCTTGGACTGAAGCTTTCTTT. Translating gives CASSAGGAWTEAFF.

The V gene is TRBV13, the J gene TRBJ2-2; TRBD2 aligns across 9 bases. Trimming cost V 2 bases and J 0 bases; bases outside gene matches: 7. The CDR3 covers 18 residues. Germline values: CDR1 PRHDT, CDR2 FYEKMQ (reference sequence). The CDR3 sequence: CASSLLGGLASNTGELFF. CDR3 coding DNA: TGTGCCAGCAGCTTACTGGGGGGACTAGCCTCGAACACCGGGGAGCTGTTTTTT.

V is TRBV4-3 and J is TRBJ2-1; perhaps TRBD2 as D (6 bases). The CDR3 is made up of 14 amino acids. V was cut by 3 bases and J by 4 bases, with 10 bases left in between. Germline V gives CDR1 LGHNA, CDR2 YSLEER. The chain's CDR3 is CASSHGTLYNEQFF. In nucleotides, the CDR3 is TGCGCCAGCAGCCACGGGACTTTATACAATGAGCAGTTCTTC.

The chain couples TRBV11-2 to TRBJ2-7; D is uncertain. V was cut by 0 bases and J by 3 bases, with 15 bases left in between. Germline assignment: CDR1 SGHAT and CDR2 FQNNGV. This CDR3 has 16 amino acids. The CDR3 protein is CASSLDPAGINYEQYF. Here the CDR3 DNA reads TGTGCCAGCAGCTTAGATCCCGCAGGAATAAACTACGAGCAGTACTTC.

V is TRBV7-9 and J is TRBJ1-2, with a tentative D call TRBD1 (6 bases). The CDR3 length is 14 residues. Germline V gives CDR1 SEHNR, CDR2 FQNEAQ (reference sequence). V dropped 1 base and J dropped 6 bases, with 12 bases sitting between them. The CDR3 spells CASSLEVGGNGYTF. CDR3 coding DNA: TGTGCCAGCAGCTTAGAGGTCGGGGGCAATGGCTACACCTTC.

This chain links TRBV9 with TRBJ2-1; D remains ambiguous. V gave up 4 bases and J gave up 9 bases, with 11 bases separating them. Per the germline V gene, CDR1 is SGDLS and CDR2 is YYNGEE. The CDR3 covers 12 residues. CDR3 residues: CASSLGKGEQFF. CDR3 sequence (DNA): TGTGCCAGCAGCCTAGGAAAAGGTGAGCAGTTCTTC.

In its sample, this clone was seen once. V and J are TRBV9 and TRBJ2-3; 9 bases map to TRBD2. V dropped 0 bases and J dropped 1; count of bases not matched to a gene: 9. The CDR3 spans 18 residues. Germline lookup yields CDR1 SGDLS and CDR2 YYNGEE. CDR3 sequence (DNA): TGTGCCAGCAGCGTAGGATCTGGCGGGAGGGACCGCACAGATACGCAGTATTTT. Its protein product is CASSVGSGGRDRTDTQYF.

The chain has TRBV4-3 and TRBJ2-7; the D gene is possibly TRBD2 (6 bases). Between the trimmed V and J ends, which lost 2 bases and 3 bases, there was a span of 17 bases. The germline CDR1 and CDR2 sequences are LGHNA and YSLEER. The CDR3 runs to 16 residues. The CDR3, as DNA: TGCGCCAGCAGCCAAAACCCCGGGGGTCGAAGCTACGAGCAGTACTTC. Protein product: CASSQNPGGRSYEQYF.